Listed here are 14 T cell receptor beta chains from one sample, sequenced in a study of blood T cell repertoires in COVID-19. This table comes from immunoSEQ multiplex PCR, and its TCRdb copy is limited to in-frame clones, with some not included. The table shows some 220,000 clones, with under 85% occurring only once. Sequenced material: peripheral blood. All receptors derive from a human donor in a cohort sampled during active COVID-19.

This sequence joins TRBV19 and TRBJ2-1; 9 positions agree with TRBD2. Trimming at V came to 5 bases and at J to 8 bases, leaving 10 bases not matched to a gene. The germline gives CDR1 LNHDA, CDR2 SQIVND (reference sequence). The CDR3 spans 15 residues. The CDR3 DNA reads TGTGCCAGTAGTCTCGGCGAGCGGGAGGTCGATGAGCAGTTCTTC. It codes for CASSLGEREVDEQFF.

The chain recombines TRBV10-2 with TRBJ1-1; weak D call: TRBD1 (6 bases). The germline V and J ends were trimmed by 2 bases and 0 bases, with 7 bases remaining between them. This CDR3 region has 14 residues. Germline V CDR1 and CDR2: WSHSY, SAAADI. The CDR3 sequence is CASSEPGVNTEAFF. In DNA form, the CDR3 reads TGCGCCAGCAGTGAGCCAGGGGTGAACACTGAAGCTTTCTTT.

The rearrangement links TRBV6-6 to TRBJ1-2; 9 nucleotides line up with TRBD1. The CDR3 is made up of 16 amino acids. Germline trimming cut 0 bases from V and 8 bases from J; bases unmatched to any gene: 10. In germline, CDR1 is MNHNY, CDR2 SVGAGI (reference sequence). The CDR3 DNA sequence: TGTGCCAGCAGTTACTCGGTGTCGACAGGGGGACGGGGCTACACCTTC. The encoded protein is CASSYSVSTGGRGYTF.

The V and J genes are TRBV21-1 and TRBJ1-5. TRBV21-1 is a known pseudogene. This CDR3 region has 16 residues. The CDR3 sequence: CASSKVEAISGQPQHF. The CDR3 DNA reads TGTGCCAGCAGCAAAGTCGAGGCTATCTCGGGTCAGCCCCAGCATTTT.

The chain links TRBV7-2 to TRBJ2-7, with 9 nucleotides matching TRBD1. Germline V gene sequence: CDR1 SGHTA, CDR2 FQGNSA. Unmatched junction bases numbered 7, after V lost 1 base and J lost 9 bases. This CDR3 spans 14 amino acids. Here the CDR3 DNA reads TGTGCCAGCAGCTTAGAAGGGACAGGGTTAGGGCAGTACTTC. It specifies CASSLEGTGLGQYF.

V usage is TRBV10-3 and J usage is TRBJ2-5, with D possibly being TRBD2 (5 bases). The CDR3 contains 18 residues. CDR1 and CDR2 from the germline V gene are ENHRY and SYGVKD. Deletions cut 3 bases from V and 2 bases from J, with 22 bases between. The CDR3 is CAISESPTPGTSQETQYF. The CDR3 coding sequence is TGTGCCATCAGTGAAAGTCCGACACCGGGAACCTCTCAAGAGACCCAGTACTTC.

The rearrangement joins TRBV7-9 to TRBJ2-7; D is unclear. The CDR3 runs to 12 residues. Deletions cut 3 bases from V and 5 bases from J, with 8 bases between. From germline, CDR1 is SEHNR and CDR2 FQNEAQ (reference sequence). The CDR3 DNA follows: TGTGCCAGCAGCTTCGGGTCCCACGAGCAGTACTTC. Translating gives CASSFGSHEQYF.

The rearrangement links TRBV6-1 to TRBJ2-7; D remains unclear. The CDR3 sequence is 12 residues long. V lost 0 bases to trimming and J lost 4 bases, with 4 bases between them. Germline assignment: CDR1 MNHNS and CDR2 SASEGT. CDR3 in DNA: TGTGCCAGCAGTGAAGCGCGATACGAGCAGTACTTC. Translated, it gives CASSEARYEQYF.

CDR3 residues: CASSLRSAGPGETQYF. For the CDR3, the DNA is TGCGCCAGCAGCTTGAGGTCGGCGGGGCCAGGCGAGACCCAGTACTTC. V gene TRBV5-1 combines with J gene TRBJ2-5; perhaps TRBD2 as D (6 bases). Germline V gene data show CDR1 as SGHRS and CDR2 as YFSETQ. The CDR3 consists of 16 residues. The germline V and J ends were trimmed by 1 base and 5 bases, with 18 bases remaining between them. Full variable domain (rest looked up from reference TRBV5-1 and TRBJ2-5): KAGVTQTPRYLIKTRGQQVTLSCSPISGHRSVSWYQQTPGQGLQFLFEYFSETQRNKGNFPGRFSGRQFSNSRSEMNVSTLELGDSALYLCASSLRSAGPGETQYFGPGTRLLVL.

The chain has TRBV25-1 and TRBJ1-4; 9 bases align to TRBD1. V trimming: 3 bases; J trimming: 5 bases; junction bases outside the gene matches: 1. The CDR3 extends over 14 amino acids. Germline lookup yields CDR1 MGHDK and CDR2 SYGVNS. This CDR3 reads CASSEGTGNEKLFF. CDR3 in DNA: TGTGCCAGCAGTGAGGGGACAGGGAATGAAAAACTGTTTTTT.

This clone has more than one count but fewer than ten. This chain links TRBV12-3 or TRBV12-4 with TRBJ1-5; a possible D gene is TRBD1 (5 bases). The CDR3 has 13 residues. V shed 6 bases and J shed 3 bases, with 9 bases lying between them. The CDR3 spells CASSVGHNQPQHF. In nucleotides, the CDR3 is TGTGCCAGCAGCGTGGGGCACAATCAGCCCCAGCATTTT.

The rearrangement links TRBV5-4 to TRBJ2-7; 11 bases match TRBD2. Judging by the DNA end, TRBJ2-1 fits better; the J call may be wrong. There are 15 residues in the CDR3. Per the germline V gene, CDR1 is SGHNT and CDR2 is YYREEE (reference sequence). The CDR3 bases are TGTGCCAGCACACCTAGCGGGGGGCCATACAATGAGCAGTTCTTC. Protein sequence: CASTPSGGPYNEQFF.

The V and J genes are TRBV4-2 and TRBJ1-4; perhaps TRBD1 as D (6 bases). The V gene lost 1 base and the J gene lost 3 bases, with 15 bases spanning the gap. The V gene's germline CDR1 is LGHNA and CDR2 YNFKEQ. The CDR3 covers 17 residues. CDR3 nucleotide sequence: TGTGCCAGCAGCCAAGTGGGGGCGACGGGCTCTAATGAAAAACTGTTTTTT. This codes for CASSQVGATGSNEKLFF.

This clone showed up just a few times. This chain links TRBV20-1 with TRBJ2-1; 13 bases align to TRBD2. The V gene's germline CDR1 is DFQATT and CDR2 SNEGSKA (reference sequence). The CDR3 contains 16 residues. V shed 3 bases and J 8 bases; nucleotides not matched to a gene: 10. The CDR3 spells CSASLLAGGLVDEQFF. The DNA for the CDR3 is TGCAGTGCTAGTCTACTAGCGGGAGGGCTAGTCGATGAGCAGTTCTTC.